These 10 T cell receptor beta chains were sequenced from one sample in a study of control samples from healthy donors and cancer patients. Sequenced by immunoSEQ multiplex PCR; TCRdb stores in-frame clones only, minus some. The table lists roughly 130,000 clones, 85% to 95% of them singletons. Sequences were obtained from PBMCs. The receptors were sampled from a man aged 50 to 60 with head and neck cancer.

The chain employs TRBV9 and TRBJ1-3; D not resolved. Trimming cost V 0 bases and J 4 bases, with 8 bases left between them. The CDR3 has 14 residues. Germline lookup yields CDR1 SGDLS and CDR2 YYNGEE. The CDR3 bases are TGTGCCAGCAGCGTAGGAGGGTACGGAAACACCATATATTTT. Translated, it gives CASSVGGYGNTIYF. Filled out from reference TRBV9 and TRBJ1-3, the complete variable domain reads DSGVTQTPKHLITATGQRVTLRCSPRSGDLSVYWYQQSLDQGLQFLIQYYNGEERAKGNILERFSAQQFPDLHSELNLSSLELGDSALYFCASSVGGYGNTIYFGEGSWLTVV.

The gene calls are TRBV19 and TRBJ2-3, with 9 bases matching TRBD2. Germline loops: CDR1 LNHDA, CDR2 SQIVND (reference sequence). The CDR3 spans 14 residues. Trimming at V came to 7 bases and at J to 1 base, leaving 3 bases not matched to a gene. The CDR3 region has the DNA TGTGCCAGTAAAGAGCGGGGGGGCACAGATACGCAGTATTTT. Protein: CASKERGGTDTQYF.

The J gene is TRBJ1-6, the V gene TRBV9; D is unclear. Deletions cut 4 bases from V and 3 bases from J, with 11 bases between. This CDR3 is built from 15 residues. Germline V gene sequence: CDR1 SGDLS, CDR2 YYNGEE. CDR3 region: CASSLHGDYNSPLHF. The CDR3 bases are TGTGCCAGCAGCCTACATGGGGACTATAATTCACCCCTCCACTTT.

This chain joins TRBV2 and TRBJ2-7; D gene unclear. Germline values: CDR1 SNHLY, CDR2 FYNNEI. V shed 3 bases and J shed 3 bases, with 9 bases lying between them. The CDR3 spans 13 residues. This chain's CDR3 is CASSDGTSYEQYF. In DNA, the CDR3 is TGTGCCAGCAGTGACGGCACCAGCTACGAGCAGTACTTC.

This clone was seen once. V gene TRBV11-3 combines with J gene TRBJ2-1; perhaps TRBD2 as D (7 bases). Trimming removed 1 base from V and 7 bases from J, with 14 bases in between. Germline CDR1 and CDR2: SGHNT and YENEEA. This CDR3 is 15 amino acids long. As DNA, the CDR3 is TGTGCCAGCAGCTTAGGGGGGGGCCTGGTTAATGAGCAGTTCTTC. The encoded protein is CASSLGGGLVNEQFF.

The rearrangement links TRBV3-1 (or the pseudogene TRBV3-2) to TRBJ1-1, with D maybe TRBD1 (5 bases). The CDR3 is made up of 14 amino acids. The germline V gene encodes CDR1 LGHDT and CDR2 YNNKEL (reference sequence). The V gene lost 4 bases and the J gene lost 1 base, with 10 bases spanning the gap. The CDR3 is CASSPQTGNTEAFF. CDR3 coding DNA: TGTGCCAGCAGCCCCCAAACAGGGAACACTGAAGCTTTCTTT.

The chain couples TRBV24-1 to TRBJ2-5; D could derive from TRBD1 or TRBD2 (5 bases each). Looked up from germline, CDR1 is KGHDR and CDR2 is SFDVKD. The CDR3 has 15 amino acids. Trimming cost V 4 bases and J 8 bases, with 19 bases left between them. The CDR3 is CATSDRDVGSGTQYF. The CDR3 nucleotides are TGTGCCACCAGTGACCGGGACGTAGGTAGTGGAACCCAGTACTTC.

The chain carries TRBV7-3 and TRBJ2-3, with a tentative D call TRBD2 (5 bases). Germline V CDR1 and CDR2: SGHTA, FQGTGA. Deletions cut 0 bases from V and 4 bases from J, with 11 bases between. This CDR3 has 15 residues. As DNA, the CDR3 is TGTGCCAGCAGCTTAACGGGGAGAGAACCAGATACGCAGTATTTT. Translated, it gives CASSLTGREPDTQYF.

This clone has just one count. The chain uses TRBV21-1 and TRBJ1-5. TRBV21-1 is designated a pseudogene. The CDR3 sequence is 14 residues long. CDR3 in amino acids: CASSKEGPGRPEHF. For the CDR3, the DNA is TGTGCCAGCAGCAAAGAAGGGCCGGGAAGGCCCGAGCATTTT.

The V gene is TRBV7-9, the J gene TRBJ2-3; D remains ambiguous. The CDR3 spans 15 residues. Germline lookup yields CDR1 SEHNR and CDR2 FQNEAQ (reference sequence). V was cut by 1 base and J by 0 bases, with 8 bases left in between. CDR3 nucleotide sequence: TGTGCCAGCAGCTTAGTACTAACTAGCACAGATACGCAGTATTTT. Amino acid sequence: CASSLVLTSTDTQYF. The variable domain in full, completed from reference TRBV7-9 and TRBJ2-3, reads DTGVSQNPRHKITKRGQNVTFRCDPISEHNRLYWYRQTLGQGPEFLTYFQNEAQLEKSRLLSDRFSAERPKGSFSTLEIQRTEQGDSAMYLCASSLVLTSTDTQYFGPGTRLTVL.